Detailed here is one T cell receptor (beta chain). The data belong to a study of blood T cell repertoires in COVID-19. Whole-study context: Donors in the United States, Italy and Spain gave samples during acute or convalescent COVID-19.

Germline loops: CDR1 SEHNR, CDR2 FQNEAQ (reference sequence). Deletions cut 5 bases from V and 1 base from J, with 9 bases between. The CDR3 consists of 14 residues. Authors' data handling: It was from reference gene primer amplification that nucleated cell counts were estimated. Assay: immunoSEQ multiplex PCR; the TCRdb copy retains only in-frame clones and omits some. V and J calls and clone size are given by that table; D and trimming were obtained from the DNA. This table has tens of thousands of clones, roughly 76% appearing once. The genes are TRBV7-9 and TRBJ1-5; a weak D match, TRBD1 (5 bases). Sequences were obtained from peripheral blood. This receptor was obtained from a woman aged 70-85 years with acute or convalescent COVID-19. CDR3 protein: CASSPGMSNQPQHF. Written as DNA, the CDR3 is TGTGCCAGCAGCCCAGGGATGAGCAATCAGCCCCAGCATTTT.